A single sample is the source of the 20 T cell receptor beta chains below, sequenced in a study of T cells after yellow fever vaccination. TCRdb recomputed calls from the 5' RACE reads with MiXCR, one row per CDR3 protein. In the table there are 400,000 to 650,000 distinct CDR3 sequences, roughly 22% of which are singletons. Sequencing used PBMCs, obtained approximately 22 days after the first yellow fever vaccination. These receptors were taken from a man aged 18-30 years who received the YFV17D yellow fever vaccine.

CDR3: CASSFSKGLAGNSYNEQFF. CDR3 sequence (DNA): TGTGCCAGCAGTTTTTCTAAGGGACTAGCGGGTAACTCCTACAATGAGCAGTTCTTC. The rearrangement joins TRBV12-3 or TRBV12-4 to TRBJ2-1; the match to TRBD2 covers 12 bases. The CDR3 is 19 amino acids. V trimming: 3 bases; J trimming: 0 bases; junction bases outside the gene matches: 9.

This clonotype was picked up one time. The rearrangement joins TRBV29-1 to TRBJ2-4, with D perhaps TRBD1 (5 bases). V was trimmed by 4 bases and J by 0 bases, leaving 13 bases between them. CDR3 length equals 15 residues. CDR1 and CDR2 from the germline V gene are SQVTM and ANQGSEA. CDR3 sequence reads: CSVATVEIAKNIQYF. The CDR3 DNA reads as TGCAGCGTTGCGACAGTAGAAATAGCCAAAAACATTCAGTACTTC.

This clonotype was recorded a few times. This chain links TRBV5-1 with TRBJ1-1; D perhaps matches TRBD1 (5 bases). V lost 4 bases and J lost 1, with 11 bases in between. This CDR3 contains 14 residues. CDR1 SGHRS and CDR2 YFSETQ come from the germline V gene. This CDR3 reads CASSPLTANTEAFF. The CDR3, as DNA: TGCGCCAGCAGCCCACTGACAGCGAACACTGAAGCTTTCTTT.

This chain links TRBV20-1 with TRBJ2-3; a weak D match, TRBD2 (5 bases). V lost 2 bases, J lost 4 bases, and 13 bases lay in between. The CDR3 length is 14 residues. Germline-derived CDR1 and CDR2 are DFQATT and SNEGSKA (reference sequence). The CDR3 DNA reads as TGCAGTGCTAGACCTGGGAGAAGCCCAGATACGCAGTATTTT. Translated, it gives CSARPGRSPDTQYF.

The sample holds many counts of this clonotype. The chain recombines TRBV10-3 with TRBJ2-5; no clear D. Per the germline V gene, CDR1 is ENHRY and CDR2 is SYGVKD. There are 13 residues in the CDR3. Deletions cut 4 bases from V and 5 bases from J, with 11 bases between. CDR3 nucleotide sequence: TGTGCCATCAGTGTCCAGTCTGCCGAGACCCAGTACTTC. Amino acids: CAISVQSAETQYF.

The rearrangement links TRBV5-5 to TRBJ1-5; D is undetermined. The CDR3 runs to 16 residues. CDR1 and CDR2 (germline): SGHKS, YYEKEE (reference sequence). Trimming pared 2 bases from V and 0 bases from J, leaving 12 bases between. In nucleotides, the CDR3 is TGTGCCAGCAGCTTTTCCCCCACAGCTAGCAATCAGCCCCAGCATTTT. It translates to CASSFSPTASNQPQHF.

This chain joins TRBV6-5 and TRBJ1-5, with D tentatively TRBD1 (5 bases). CDR3 size: 16 residues. Trimming stripped 0 bases from V and 2 bases from J, with 11 bases between. Germline V lookup: CDR1 MNHEY, CDR2 SVGAGI. CDR3: CASSYSGGRGNQPQHF. CDR3 DNA: TGTGCCAGCAGTTACTCGGGGGGACGTGGCAATCAGCCCCAGCATTTT.

This clonotype has just a few counts. The chain's CDR3 is CASSHRAATGELFF. CDR3 nucleotides: TGTGCCAGCAGCCACAGGGCCGCCACCGGGGAGCTGTTTTTT. The V and J genes are TRBV3-1 and TRBJ2-2, with D tentatively TRBD1 (5 bases). The CDR3 has 14 amino acids. V lost 3 bases and J 4 bases, leaving 9 bases between the germline ends. Germline V gives CDR1 LGHDT, CDR2 YNNKEL (reference sequence).

This clonotype was seen a few times. The V call is TRBV7-8, the J call TRBJ2-7; TRBD1 aligns across 7 bases. Germline V gene data show CDR1 as SGHVS and CDR2 as FQNEAQ. Losses at the gene ends were 1 base for V and 1 base for J; bases not matched to a gene: 4. The CDR3 extends over 15 amino acids. The CDR3 protein is CASSLGPGQSYEQYV. Written as DNA, the CDR3 is TGTGCCAGCAGCTTAGGGCCGGGACAGTCCTACGAGCAGTACGTC.

The table lists this clonotype with a few counts. The J gene is TRBJ2-3, the V gene TRBV6-6; D remains ambiguous. Per germline, CDR1 MNHNY and CDR2 SVGAGI (reference sequence). Trimming took 4 bases from V and 10 from J, leaving 6 bases between them. The CDR3 totals 10 residues. The CDR3 region has the DNA TGTGCCAGCAGTTCCAGATCGCAGTATTTT. It yields the protein CASSSRSQYF.

Ten or more counts support this clonotype. This rearrangement joins TRBV21-1 to TRBJ2-2; no check of the table's D call, TRBD1, against the DNA was made. TRBV21-1 is reported as a pseudogene. The CDR3 is made up of 17 amino acids. The CDR3 sequence is CASPPAGGEANTGELFF. In DNA form, the CDR3 reads TGTGCCAGCCCCCCGGCAGGGGGCGAAGCGAACACCGGGGAGCTGTTTTTT.

Only a few counts were recorded for this clonotype. The rearrangement uses TRBV7-6 and TRBJ2-5; 10 bases are shared with TRBD1. Unmatched junction bases numbered 5, after V lost 4 bases and J lost 6 bases. Germline V gives CDR1 SGHVS, CDR2 FNYEAQ. CDR3 length: 14 amino acids. This CDR3 is CASSSGDRGQTQYF. CDR3 in DNA: TGTGCCAGCAGCTCGGGGGACAGGGGTCAGACCCAGTACTTC.

This clonotype was seen only a few times. This chain links TRBV12-3 or TRBV12-4 with TRBJ1-5, with 9 bases matching TRBD1. With 4 bases clipped from V and 5 bases from J, the junction kept 3 bases outside the gene matches. The CDR3 runs to 14 residues. The CDR3 region is CASSSNRGHQPQHF. The DNA for the CDR3 is TGTGCCAGCAGTTCGAACAGGGGGCATCAGCCCCAGCATTTT.

This chain connects TRBV5-1 to TRBJ1-2; D may be TRBD1 (6 bases). Trimming cost V 1 base and J 6 bases, with 13 bases left between them. The CDR3 extends over 14 amino acids. The germline gives CDR1 SGHRS, CDR2 YFSETQ. CDR3 sequence reads: CASSLFRGEDGYTF. Here the CDR3 DNA reads TGCGCCAGCAGCTTGTTCAGGGGCGAGGATGGCTACACCTTC.

The chain is built from TRBV5-6 and TRBJ1-2; D remains ambiguous. This CDR3 is built from 12 residues. V gave up 2 bases and J gave up 6 bases, with 8 bases separating them. Germline-derived CDR1 and CDR2 are SGHDT and YYEEEE. CDR3 loop: CASSFALDGYTF. CDR3 DNA: TGTGCCAGCAGCTTTGCCTTGGATGGCTACACCTTC.

Only a few counts were recorded for this clonotype. Germline is not matched at one junction end, which may reflect a read error. The V and J genes are TRBV7-7 and TRBJ2-3, with D possibly matching TRBD2 (6 bases). The V gene's germline CDR1 is SSHAT and CDR2 FNYEAQ (reference sequence). The CDR3 runs 15 residues. The CDR3 region is CASSSGLSRTDTQYF. The CDR3 DNA follows: TGTGCTAGCAGCTCGGGACTTTCCCGCACAGATACGCAGTATTTT.

This clonotype came up a few times. The chain is built from TRBV5-1 and TRBJ1-6; D unresolved. Germline CDR1 and CDR2: SGHRS and YFSETQ. This CDR3 comprises 14 residues. Trimming cost V 1 base and J 7 bases, with 9 bases left between them. CDR3 sequence reads: CASSLFIPNSPLHF. DNA for the CDR3: TGCGCCAGCAGCTTGTTTATCCCCAATTCACCCCTCCACTTT.

The J gene is TRBJ2-4, the V gene TRBV4-3; D uncertain. V was trimmed by 0 bases and J by 1 base, leaving 10 bases between them. Germline-derived CDR1 and CDR2 are LGHNA and YSLEER. CDR3 size: 16 residues. The CDR3 reads CASSQEAPTAKNIQYF. In DNA form, the CDR3 reads TGCGCCAGCAGCCAAGAGGCCCCGACGGCCAAAAACATTCAGTACTTC.

This clonotype has only a few counts. This sequence joins TRBV29-1 and TRBJ1-3; no firm D call. The CDR3 spans 13 residues. Germline-derived CDR1 and CDR2 are SQVTM and ANQGSEA. The V end lost 7 bases, the J end lost 0 bases, and 10 bases lay between the germline ends. CDR3 sequence (DNA): TGCAGCGCTGAGAGGGACTCTGGAAACACCATATATTTT. It translates to CSAERDSGNTIYF.

The sample holds many counts of this clonotype. The V call is TRBV20-1, the J call TRBJ1-5; D not resolved. The CDR3 has 13 amino acids. The germline V gene has CDR1 DFQATT and CDR2 SNEGSKA (reference sequence). The V and J ends lost 3 bases and 0 bases respectively, with 6 bases between them. The CDR3 sequence: CSASPDSNQPQHF. CDR3 bases: TGCAGTGCTAGTCCGGATAGCAATCAGCCCCAGCATTTT.